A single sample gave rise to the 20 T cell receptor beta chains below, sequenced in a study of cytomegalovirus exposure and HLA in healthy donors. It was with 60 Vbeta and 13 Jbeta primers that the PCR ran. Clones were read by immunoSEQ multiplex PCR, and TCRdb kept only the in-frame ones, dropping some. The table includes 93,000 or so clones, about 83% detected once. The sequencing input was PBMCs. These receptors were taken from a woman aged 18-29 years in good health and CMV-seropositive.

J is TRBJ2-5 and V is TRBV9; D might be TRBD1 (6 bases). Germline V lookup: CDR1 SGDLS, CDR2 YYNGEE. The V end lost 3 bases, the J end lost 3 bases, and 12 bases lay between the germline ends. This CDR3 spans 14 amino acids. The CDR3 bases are TGTGCCAGCAGCGCGGCCCCAGGGGAAGAGACCCAGTACTTC. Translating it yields CASSAAPGEETQYF.

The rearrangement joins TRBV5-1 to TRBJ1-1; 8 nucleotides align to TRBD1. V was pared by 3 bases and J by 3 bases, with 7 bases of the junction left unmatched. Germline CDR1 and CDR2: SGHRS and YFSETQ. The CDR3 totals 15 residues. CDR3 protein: CASSWGRGPYTEAFF. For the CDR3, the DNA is TGCGCCAGCAGCTGGGGCAGGGGGCCCTACACTGAAGCTTTCTTT.

For the CDR3, the DNA is TGTGCCATTCGGGGGAGGACAGGGTCCACAGATACGCAGTATTTT. This translates into CAIRGRTGSTDTQYF. V gene TRBV6-6 combines with J gene TRBJ2-3; the match to TRBD1 covers 8 bases. V lost 10 bases and J lost 2; bases outside the gene matches: 11. There are 15 residues in the CDR3. Germline V gene data show CDR1 as MNHNY and CDR2 as SVGAGI (reference sequence).

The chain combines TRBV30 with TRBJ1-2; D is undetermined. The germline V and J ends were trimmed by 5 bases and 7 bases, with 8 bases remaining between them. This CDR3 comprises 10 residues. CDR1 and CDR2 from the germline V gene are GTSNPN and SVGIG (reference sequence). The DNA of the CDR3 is TGTGCCTGGTATAGCGTTGGCTACACCTTC. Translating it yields CAWYSVGYTF.

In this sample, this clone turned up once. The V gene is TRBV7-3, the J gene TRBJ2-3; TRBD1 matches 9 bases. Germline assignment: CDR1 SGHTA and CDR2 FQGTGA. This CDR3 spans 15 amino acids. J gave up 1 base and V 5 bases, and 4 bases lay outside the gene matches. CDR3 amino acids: CASSTRTGGTDTQYF. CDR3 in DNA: TGTGCCAGCAGCACCCGGACAGGGGGCACAGATACGCAGTATTTT.

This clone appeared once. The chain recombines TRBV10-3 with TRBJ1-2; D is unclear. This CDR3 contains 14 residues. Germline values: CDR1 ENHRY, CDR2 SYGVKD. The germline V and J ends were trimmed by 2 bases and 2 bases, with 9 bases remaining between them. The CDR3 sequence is CAISEGHINYGYTF. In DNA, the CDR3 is TGTGCCATCAGTGAGGGGCACATCAACTATGGCTACACCTTC.

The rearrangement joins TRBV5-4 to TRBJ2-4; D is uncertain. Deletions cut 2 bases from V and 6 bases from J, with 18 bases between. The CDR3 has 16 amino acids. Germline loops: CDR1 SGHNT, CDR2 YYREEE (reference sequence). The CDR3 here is CASSFATSHTGNIQYF. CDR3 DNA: TGTGCCAGCAGCTTTGCAACAAGCCACACGGGAAACATTCAGTACTTC.

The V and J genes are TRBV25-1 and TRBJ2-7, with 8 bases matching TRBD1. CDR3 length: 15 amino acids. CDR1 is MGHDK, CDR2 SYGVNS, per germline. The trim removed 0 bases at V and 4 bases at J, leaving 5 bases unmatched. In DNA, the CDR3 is TGTGCCAGCAGTGAATACGGGACAGGCGCGTACGAGCAGTACTTC. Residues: CASSEYGTGAYEQYF.

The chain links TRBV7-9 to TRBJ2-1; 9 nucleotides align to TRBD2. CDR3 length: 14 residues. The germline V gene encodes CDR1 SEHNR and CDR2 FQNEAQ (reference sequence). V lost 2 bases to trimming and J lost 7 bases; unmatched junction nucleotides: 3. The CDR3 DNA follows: TGTGCCAGCAGCTTATGGCGGGAGGGGAATGAGCAGTTCTTC. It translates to CASSLWREGNEQFF. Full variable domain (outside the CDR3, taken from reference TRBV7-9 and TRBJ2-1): DTGVSQNPRHKITKRGQNVTFRCDPISEHNRLYWYRQTLGQGPEFLTYFQNEAQLEKSRLLSDRFSAERPKGSFSTLEIQRTEQGDSAMYLCASSLWREGNEQFFGPGTRLTVL.

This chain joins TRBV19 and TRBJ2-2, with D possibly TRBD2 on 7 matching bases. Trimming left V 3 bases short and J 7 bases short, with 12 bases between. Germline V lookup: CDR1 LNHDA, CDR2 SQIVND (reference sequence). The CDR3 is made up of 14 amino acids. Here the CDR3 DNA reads TGTGCCAGTAGTATGGCGGGGGCCTTCGGGGAGCTGTTTTTT. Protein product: CASSMAGAFGELFF.

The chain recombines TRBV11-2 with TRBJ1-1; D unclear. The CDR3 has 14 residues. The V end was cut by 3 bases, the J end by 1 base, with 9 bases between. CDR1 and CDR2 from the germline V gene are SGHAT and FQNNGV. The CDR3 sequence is CASSFWAGNTEAFF. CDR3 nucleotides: TGTGCCAGCAGCTTCTGGGCGGGGAACACTGAAGCTTTCTTT.

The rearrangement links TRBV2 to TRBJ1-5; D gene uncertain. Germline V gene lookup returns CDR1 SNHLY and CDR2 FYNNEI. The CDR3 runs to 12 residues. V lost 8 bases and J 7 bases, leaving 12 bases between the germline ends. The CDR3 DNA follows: TGTGCCAGCGGCCCGGATAGCCAGCCCCAGCATTTT. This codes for CASGPDSQPQHF.

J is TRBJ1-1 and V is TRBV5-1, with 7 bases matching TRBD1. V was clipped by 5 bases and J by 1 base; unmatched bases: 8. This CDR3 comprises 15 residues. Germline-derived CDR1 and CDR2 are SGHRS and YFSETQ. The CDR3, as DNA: TGCGCCAGCAGGAACGACGGACAGGCGAACACTGAAGCTTTCTTT. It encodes CASRNDGQANTEAFF.

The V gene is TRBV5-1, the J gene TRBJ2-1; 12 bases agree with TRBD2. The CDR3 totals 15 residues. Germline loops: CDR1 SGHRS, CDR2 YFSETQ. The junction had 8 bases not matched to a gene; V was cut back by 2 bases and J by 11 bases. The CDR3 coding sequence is TGCGCCAGCAGCTTTGGCTTCCTAGCGGGGGGGCAGCAGTTCTTC. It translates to CASSFGFLAGGQQFF.

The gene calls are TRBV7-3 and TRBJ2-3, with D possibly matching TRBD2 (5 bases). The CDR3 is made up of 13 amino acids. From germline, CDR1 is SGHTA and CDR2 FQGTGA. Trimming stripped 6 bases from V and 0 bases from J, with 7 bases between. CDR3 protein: CASSRTSTDTQYF. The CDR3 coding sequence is TGTGCCAGCAGTCGGACTAGCACAGATACGCAGTATTTT.

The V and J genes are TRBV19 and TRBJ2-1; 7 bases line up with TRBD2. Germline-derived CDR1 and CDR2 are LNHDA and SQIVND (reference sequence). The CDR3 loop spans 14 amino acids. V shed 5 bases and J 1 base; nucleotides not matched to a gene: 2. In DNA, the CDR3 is TGTGCCAGTAGTGGGGGGGATTCCTACAATGAGCAGTTCTTC. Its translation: CASSGGDSYNEQFF.

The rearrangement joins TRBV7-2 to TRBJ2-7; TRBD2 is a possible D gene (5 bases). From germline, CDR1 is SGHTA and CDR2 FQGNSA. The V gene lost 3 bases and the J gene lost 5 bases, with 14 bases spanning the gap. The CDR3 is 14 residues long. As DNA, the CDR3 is TGTGCCAGCAGCTTTTTAGCCGGGATCCACGAGCAGTACTTC. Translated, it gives CASSFLAGIHEQYF.

The CDR3 is CASSPSPAGYEQYF. In nucleotides, the CDR3 is TGTGCCAGCAGCCCGAGTCCCGCGGGGTACGAGCAGTACTTC. V gene TRBV7-2 combines with J gene TRBJ2-7; perhaps TRBD2 as D (6 bases). Germline values: CDR1 SGHTA, CDR2 FQGNSA. This CDR3 is 14 amino acids long. V was cut by 5 bases and J by 4 bases, with 15 bases left in between.

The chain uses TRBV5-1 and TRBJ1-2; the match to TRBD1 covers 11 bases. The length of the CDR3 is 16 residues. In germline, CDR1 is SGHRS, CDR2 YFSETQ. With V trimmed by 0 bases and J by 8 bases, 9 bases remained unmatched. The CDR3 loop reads CASSLDPGTGGVGYTF. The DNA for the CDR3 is TGCGCCAGCAGCTTGGATCCCGGGACAGGGGGGGTAGGCTACACCTTC.

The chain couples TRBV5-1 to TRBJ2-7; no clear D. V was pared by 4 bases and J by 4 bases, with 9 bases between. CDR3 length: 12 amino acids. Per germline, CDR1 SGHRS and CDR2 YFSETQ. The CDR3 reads CASSPPSYEQYF. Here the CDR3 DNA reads TGCGCCAGCAGCCCGCCCAGTTACGAGCAGTACTTC.